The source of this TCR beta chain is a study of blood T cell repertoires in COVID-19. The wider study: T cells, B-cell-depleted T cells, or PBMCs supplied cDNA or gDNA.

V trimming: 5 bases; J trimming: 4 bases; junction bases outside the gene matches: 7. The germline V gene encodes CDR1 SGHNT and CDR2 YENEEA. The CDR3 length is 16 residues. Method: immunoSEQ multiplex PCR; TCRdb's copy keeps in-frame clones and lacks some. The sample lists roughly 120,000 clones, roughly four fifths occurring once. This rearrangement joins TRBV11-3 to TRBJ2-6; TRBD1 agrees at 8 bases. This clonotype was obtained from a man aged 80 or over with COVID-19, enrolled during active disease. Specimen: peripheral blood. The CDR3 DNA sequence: TGTGCCAGCAGCACTCGGACAGGGACCGGGGCCAACGTCCTGACTTTC. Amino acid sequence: CASSTRTGTGANVLTF.